The next 24 T cell receptor beta chains were all read from a single sample in a study of CD8 T cells in ankylosing spondylitis. Using its own MiXCR run on the 5' RACE reads, TCRdb lists one record per CDR3 protein. The sample includes hundreds of thousands of distinct CDR3 sequences, more than 25% seen only once; the top ten take around 6.3%. The sample taken for sequencing was blood, either unsorted or a sorted T cell fraction (not recorded which). The receptors originated from a male donor with ankylosing spondylitis or in good health (not recorded which).

The sample holds many counts of this clonotype. V is TRBV10-3 and J is TRBJ2-5, with TRBD1 matching 10 bases. Germline loops: CDR1 ENHRY, CDR2 SYGVKD. V lost 4 bases to trimming and J lost 3 bases; unmatched junction nucleotides: 5. The length of the CDR3 is 15 residues. In DNA, the CDR3 is TGTGCCATCAGTGGGGACAGGGGATTTGAAGAGACCCAGTACTTC. Amino acids: CAISGDRGFEETQYF.

This clonotype was detected only a few times. The chain carries TRBV4-1 and TRBJ2-7, with 11 bases identical to TRBD2. Germline lookup yields CDR1 MGHRA and CDR2 YSYEKL. The CDR3 totals 17 residues. The V and J ends lost 3 bases and 0 bases, in that order; junction bases with no gene match: 7. CDR3 nucleotide sequence: TGCGCCAGCAGCCACTATCTAGCGGGAGGCCTCTCCTACGAGCAGTACTTC. It specifies CASSHYLAGGLSYEQYF.

CDR3 DNA: TGCGCCAGCAGCTCGGCCAGGGCAACAGATACGCAGTATTTT. Its protein product is CASSSARATDTQYF. The rearrangement uses TRBV5-1 and TRBJ2-3, with D possibly being TRBD1 (5 bases). The CDR3 extends over 14 amino acids. The germline CDR1 and CDR2 sequences are SGHRS and YFSETQ. The V and J ends lost 3 bases and 3 bases respectively, with 11 bases between them.

The sample holds many counts of this clonotype. The chain couples TRBV4-2 to TRBJ2-4, with D unclear. The CDR3 is made up of 14 amino acids. Looked up from germline, CDR1 is LGHNA and CDR2 is YNFKEQ. Trimming pared 2 bases from V and 5 bases from J, leaving 10 bases between. CDR3 sequence: CASSQHRPENIQYF. In DNA form, the CDR3 reads TGTGCCAGCAGCCAACACAGACCGGAAAACATTCAGTACTTC.

This clonotype has a handful of counts. The chain recombines TRBV20-1 with TRBJ2-6; TRBD1 agrees at 8 bases. Looked up from germline, CDR1 is DFQATT and CDR2 is SNEGSKA (reference sequence). The CDR3 is 16 amino acids. V trimming: 1 base; J trimming: 0 bases; junction bases outside the gene matches: 2. The CDR3 reads CSARGQGISGANVLTF. The CDR3, as DNA: TGCAGTGCTAGAGGACAGGGGATCTCTGGGGCCAACGTCCTGACTTTC.

There are many counts of this clonotype. The chain has TRBV10-3 and TRBJ2-7, with 8 bases matching TRBD2. CDR1 and CDR2 (germline): ENHRY, SYGVKD. V lost 10 bases to trimming and J lost 0 bases; unmatched junction nucleotides: 5. The CDR3 has 13 amino acids. The CDR3, as DNA: TGTGCCACCTTTAGCGGGGACTCCTACGAGCAGTACTTC. It encodes CATFSGDSYEQYF.

This clonotype showed up just a few times. V usage is TRBV5-8 and J usage is TRBJ2-7, with 7 bases lining up with TRBD1. Unmatched junction bases numbered 6, after V lost 4 bases and J lost 2 bases. In germline, CDR1 is SGHTS, CDR2 YDEGEE. This CDR3 spans 14 amino acids. CDR3 amino acids: CASSLTGFAYEQYF. The CDR3 DNA is TGTGCCAGCAGCCTGACAGGGTTTGCCTACGAGCAGTACTTC.

V gene TRBV20-1 combines with J gene TRBJ2-3; D not resolved. V was pared by 6 bases and J by 0 bases, with 10 bases between. The CDR3 runs to 13 residues. The germline CDR1 and CDR2 sequences are DFQATT and SNEGSKA (reference sequence). The CDR3 reads CSAFPHSTDTQYF. In nucleotides, the CDR3 is TGCAGTGCATTCCCCCATAGCACAGATACGCAGTATTTT.

This clonotype was counted a few times. The gene calls are TRBV7-8 and TRBJ2-5; perhaps TRBD1 as D (5 bases). CDR3 length: 15 amino acids. The germline V gene has CDR1 SGHVS and CDR2 FQNEAQ. Trimming took 5 bases from V and 1 from J, leaving 14 bases between them. This chain's CDR3 is CASSPRTRLQETQYF. The CDR3 region has the DNA TGTGCCAGCAGCCCCCGGACAAGGCTCCAAGAGACCCAGTACTTC.

This clonotype was counted at least ten times. J is TRBJ2-1 and V is TRBV4-2; D unclear. Germline V gene lookup returns CDR1 LGHNA and CDR2 YNFKEQ. This CDR3 has 15 residues. With 3 bases removed from V and 0 bases from J, the gap between germline ends came to 9 bases. DNA for the CDR3: TGTGCCAGCAGCCAGCCAAGGAGCTCCTACAATGAGCAGTTCTTC. Encoded protein: CASSQPRSSYNEQFF.

This clonotype showed up just a few times. The chain is built from TRBV7-2 and TRBJ2-3, with D possibly TRBD1 on 6 matching bases. Trimming pared 5 bases from V and 3 bases from J, leaving 18 bases between. CDR1 and CDR2 from the germline V gene are SGHTA and FQGNSA. CDR3 length equals 16 residues. The CDR3 spells CASSPNRVRATDTQYF. The CDR3 nucleotides are TGTGCCAGCAGCCCGAACAGGGTTAGGGCAACAGATACGCAGTATTTT. Looking up the rest from reference TRBV7-2 and TRBJ2-3 gives the full variable domain: GAGVSQSPSNKVTEKGKDVELRCDPISGHTALYWYRQSLGQGLEFLIYFQGNSAPDKSGLPSDRFSAERTGGSVSTLTIQRTQQEDSAVYLCASSPNRVRATDTQYFGPGTRLTVL.

The genes are TRBV6-5 and TRBJ2-6; D not certain. CDR3 length: 15 residues. Germline V gene sequence: CDR1 MNHEY, CDR2 SVGAGI. The V end was cut by 1 base, the J end by 0 bases, with 4 bases between. The CDR3, as DNA: TGTGCCAGCAGTTACTGGGGCTCTGGGGCCAACGTCCTGACTTTC. It codes for CASSYWGSGANVLTF.

The chain is built from TRBV7-8 and TRBJ2-3; TRBD2 might be the D (5 bases). CDR1 is SGHVS and CDR2 is FQNEAQ in the germline V gene. The ends were cut back, 2 bases at V and 5 bases at J, with 8 bases in the middle. The CDR3 is 13 residues long. For the CDR3, the DNA is TGTGCCAGCAGCTTACTTGGAGGAGATACGCAGTATTTT. Protein product: CASSLLGGDTQYF.

This chain links TRBV28 with TRBJ2-7; the D is unclear. Germline V lookup: CDR1 MDHEN, CDR2 SYDVKM. The ends were cut back, 1 base at V and 2 bases at J, with 6 bases in the middle. The CDR3 runs 13 residues. CDR3 sequence: CASSLSGPYEQYF. The DNA for the CDR3 is TGTGCCAGCAGTTTATCAGGCCCCTACGAGCAGTACTTC.

This clonotype was seen more than once but under ten times. The V and J genes are TRBV20-1 and TRBJ1-2, with D possibly matching TRBD1 (6 bases). The ends were cut back, 3 bases at V and 0 bases at J, with 14 bases in the middle. The CDR3 has 15 amino acids. Germline V gene lookup returns CDR1 DFQATT and CDR2 SNEGSKA (reference sequence). This CDR3 reads CSARDRTVANYGYTF. The CDR3 DNA reads as TGCAGTGCTAGGGATCGGACAGTAGCTAACTATGGCTACACCTTC.

This clonotype was found many times. The gene calls are TRBV5-1 and TRBJ2-1, with 9 nucleotides matching TRBD1. This CDR3 region has 16 residues. V trimming: 3 bases; J trimming: 5 bases; junction bases outside the gene matches: 9. Germline V lookup: CDR1 SGHRS, CDR2 YFSETQ. CDR3 residues: CASSYEGQGFHNEQFF. In nucleotides, the CDR3 is TGCGCCAGCAGCTACGAGGGACAGGGTTTTCACAATGAGCAGTTCTTC.

This clonotype appeared many times. V usage is TRBV7-9 and J usage is TRBJ2-3; TRBD2 matches at 7 bases. CDR3 length: 16 residues. V lost 4 bases to trimming and J lost 0 bases; unmatched junction nucleotides: 7. Germline values: CDR1 SEHNR, CDR2 FQNEAQ (reference sequence). The CDR3 nucleotides are TGTGCCAGCAGCTCCGTACTAGCGTCTAGCACAGATACGCAGTATTTT. Translation: CASSSVLASSTDTQYF.

This clonotype appeared a few times. V usage is TRBV20-1 and J usage is TRBJ1-5; tentatively, D is TRBD1 (5 bases). With 5 bases removed from V and 4 bases from J, the gap between germline ends came to 15 bases. The CDR3 sequence is 14 residues long. The germline gives CDR1 DFQATT, CDR2 SNEGSKA (reference sequence). The CDR3 sequence is CSAFPGNRNQPQHF. For the CDR3, the DNA is TGCAGTGCTTTCCCAGGGAATCGTAATCAGCCCCAGCATTTT.

This clonotype occurred a few times. One junction end does not reproduce the germline sequence, and a read error may be involved. The chain is built from TRBV7-7 and TRBJ2-5, with TRBD2 identical over 10 bases. The CDR3 length is 16 residues. The V gene's germline CDR1 is SSHAT and CDR2 FNYEAQ (reference sequence). The CDR3 DNA follows: TGTGCTAGCAGCTTAGTCGGCAGCGGGAGGGGAGAGACCCAGTACTTC. Translating it yields CASSLVGSGRGETQYF.

The chain carries TRBV23-1 and TRBJ2-7; tentatively, D is TRBD2 (5 bases). TRBV23-1 is labeled an ORF, and its function is uncertain. This CDR3 is 16 amino acids long. Deletions cut 3 bases from V and 0 bases from J, with 15 bases between. CDR3 nucleotide sequence: TGCGCCAGCAGTCAGGAGGTTCCTCGTATCTCCTACGAGCAGTACTTC. This codes for CASSQEVPRISYEQYF.

This clonotype was counted ten times or more. The rearrangement links TRBV7-9 to TRBJ1-2; 8 nucleotides match TRBD1. The germline V gene has CDR1 SEHNR and CDR2 FQNEAQ (reference sequence). CDR3 length: 15 amino acids. The V segment lost 5 bases and the J segment 4 bases; nucleotides outside the gene matches: 9. The CDR3 loop is CASSTTGQETYGYTF. The DNA for the CDR3 is TGTGCCAGCAGCACAACGGGACAGGAGACCTATGGCTACACCTTC.

The chain couples TRBV6-5 to TRBJ2-2, with a weak D call TRBD1 (5 bases). Germline CDR1 is MNHEY and CDR2 is SVGAGI. Trimming took off 2 bases at V and 4 bases at J, with 8 bases between the two ends. The CDR3 is 14 amino acids. CDR3 sequence (DNA): TGTGCCAGCAGTTACAGTAGGGGCACCGGGGAGCTGTTTTTT. Its translation is CASSYSRGTGELFF.

The chain couples TRBV7-2 to TRBJ2-3; TRBD2 matches 14 bases. CDR1 and CDR2 from the germline V gene are SGHTA and FQGNSA. V lost 0 bases, J lost 6 bases, and 2 bases stayed unmatched. The CDR3 loop spans 16 amino acids. The CDR3 region has the DNA TGTGCCAGCAGCTTAGCGGGACTAGCGGGAGCCGATACGCAGTATTTT. Encoded protein: CASSLAGLAGADTQYF.

CDR3 amino acids: CASSPGTSEQETQYF. In DNA, the CDR3 is TGTGCCAGCAGCCCCGGGACTAGTGAACAAGAGACCCAGTACTTC. This chain joins TRBV4-2 and TRBJ2-5; TRBD2 agrees at 8 bases. V dropped 4 bases and J dropped 2; count of bases not matched to a gene: 6. Germline lookup yields CDR1 LGHNA and CDR2 YNFKEQ. This CDR3 is 15 amino acids long.